The entry below gives a single T cell receptor (beta chain) sequence along with its context. Its antigen is still unknown. A single record per CDR3 protein comes from TCRdb applying MiXCR to the 5' RACE reads. The table shows some 410,000 distinct CDR3 sequences, with less than 25% occurring only once. The CDR3 is 11 residues long. Trimming cost V 7 bases and J 6 bases, with 10 bases left between them. This record comes from a study of T-cell memory formation after mild COVID-19. Whole-study results and caveats: A subset of responding clones appeared in pre-infection memory, suggesting cross-reactive memory joined.

This clonotype was sampled from an adult woman who had mild COVID-19 (a few samples of this study predate the infection). Cell type and time point are not known. The sequenced sample was PBMCs or a T cell subset sorted from them (not recorded which). The chain has TRBV12-3 or TRBV12-4 and TRBJ2-7, with D possibly being TRBD2 (5 bases). CDR3 loop: CASTAGLEQYF. CDR3 in DNA: TGTGCCAGCACTGCGGGTCTCGAGCAGTACTTC.